This T cell receptor (beta chain) is drawn from a study of T cell repertoires in cytomegalovirus infection. Study-level information: Public signatures in TCR beta pointed to CMV infection and matching HLA type. Points from the study as a whole: Frequencies of public TCR beta families were cumulated, and this identified carriers of CMV plus the relevant HLA. Across the ex vivo response, the dominant clonotypes were HLA-C-restricted CMV-specific TCR beta clonotypes.

Each CDR3 protein gets one entry after TCRdb re-called the reads with MiXCR. In the table there are some 300,000 distinct CDR3 sequences, 17% of which are singletons. The CDR3 runs to 11 residues. The germline V gene encodes CDR1 SQVTM and CDR2 ANQGSEA. Trimming shortened V by 3 bases and J by 5 bases, and 7 bases separated the two germline ends. About this clonotype: What it binds is not known.

The chain recombines TRBV29-1 with TRBJ1-2; D unclear. Specimen: PBMCs. The sequence derives from a human donor in good health (CMV status not recorded). Some clones in this sample may be carry-over from other donors' samples. This chain's CDR3 is CSVDNTYGYTF. CDR3 nucleotide sequence: TGCAGCGTTGACAACACATATGGCTACACCTTC.